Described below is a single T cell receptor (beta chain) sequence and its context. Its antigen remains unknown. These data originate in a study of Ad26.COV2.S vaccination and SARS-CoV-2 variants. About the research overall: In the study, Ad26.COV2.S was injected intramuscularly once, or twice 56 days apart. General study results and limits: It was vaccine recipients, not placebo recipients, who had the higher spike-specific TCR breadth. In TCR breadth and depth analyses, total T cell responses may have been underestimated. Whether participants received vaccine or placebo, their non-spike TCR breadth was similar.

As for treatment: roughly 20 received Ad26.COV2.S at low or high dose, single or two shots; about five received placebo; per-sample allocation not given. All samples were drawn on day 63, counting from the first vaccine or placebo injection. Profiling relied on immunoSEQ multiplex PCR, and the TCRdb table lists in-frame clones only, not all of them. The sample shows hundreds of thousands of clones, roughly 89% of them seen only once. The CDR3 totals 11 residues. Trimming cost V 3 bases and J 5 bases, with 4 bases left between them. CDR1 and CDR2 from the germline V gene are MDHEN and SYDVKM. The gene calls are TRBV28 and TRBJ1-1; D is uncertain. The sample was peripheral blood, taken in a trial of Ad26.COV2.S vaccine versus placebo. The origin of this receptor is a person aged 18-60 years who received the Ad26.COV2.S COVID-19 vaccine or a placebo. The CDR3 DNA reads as TGTGCCAGCAGTTTCGGGACTGAAGCTTTCTTT. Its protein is CASSFGTEAFF.